Included here is one TCR beta chain sequence, with context. This specimen belongs to a study of blood T cell repertoires in COVID-19. Germline values: CDR1 SGHTA, CDR2 FQGNSA. This CDR3 region has 13 residues. V was trimmed by 2 bases and J by 2 bases, leaving 3 bases between them. In the original analysis: Estimation of nucleated cell counts relied on the amplification of reference gene primers. TCRdb keeps only in-frame clones here, not all; method: immunoSEQ multiplex PCR. V, J and clone size reflect that table, while D and trimming were determined from the DNA. The sample lists some 40,000 clones, more than 90% occurring once.

Sequenced: peripheral blood. V usage is TRBV7-2 and J usage is TRBJ2-2; D remains ambiguous. The sequence came from a man aged 50-59 years with COVID-19, enrolled during active disease. The CDR3 loop is CASSLLNTGELFF. The CDR3 DNA follows: TGTGCCAGCAGCTTACTCAACACCGGGGAGCTGTTTTTT.